Sequencing of this TCR beta chain was carried out in a study of T-cell reconstitution after alpha-beta-depleted transplantation in children (dated by TCRdb to the mid-2010s). About the full investigation: Using TCR repertoire profiling, the study quantitatively followed how T-cell immune reconstitution unfolded in children after TCRalphabeta/CD19-depleted allogeneic hematopoietic cell transplantation.

On the study overall, not on this receptor specifically: Over subsequent months, a decline in hyperexpanded clone frequencies was noted, and after one year, T-cell counts and TCRbeta diversity were mostly ascribed to newly produced T cells. In some patients, the high TCRbeta diversity seen at day 60 was put down to recipient T cells and intrathymic progenitors that had survived conditioning. The apparently early alphabetaT-cell count recovery about two months after transplant was reportedly dependent on only several hundred rapidly expanded clones derived from non-depleted graft cells.

The method was PCR. The sample was run on an Illumina HiSeq 2500. Molecular barcoding was employed in the preparation of TCR libraries, with unique molecular identifiers being used to normalize TCRbeta repertoire quantification. In-frame beta chains were kept once TCRdb had trimmed the public reads at Q25 with fastp and called clones with MiXCR. CDR3 protein sequences are deduplicated, and each keeps its most common genes and DNA. A total of around 450,000 distinct CDR3 sequences appear in this sample, about 17% of them only once. The leading ten clones occupy 25% to 35% of the sample. The meaning of the sample's treatment or condition label: allogeneic hematopoietic cell transplantation with graft depleted of TCRalphabeta T cells and CD19 B cells. The children who served as transplant recipients had been given grafts of TCRalphabeta/CD19-depleted allogeneic hematopoietic cells. On this clonotype itself: It has no known antigen specificity. Base-call qualities are not available, and no considerably larger clone is one nucleotide away.

Trimming costs V 0 bases and J 5 bases, and their ends lie 11 bases apart. There are 14 amino acids in the CDR3, from cysteine to phenylalanine inclusive. Kept here is only the CDR3 DNA, which spans 42 bases and is read in frame from base 1. CDR1 and CDR2 are drawn from the germline V gene: SGHRS, YFSETQ. The TCR sequence derives from a boy under three years old who had a stem cell transplant for Wiskott-Aldrich syndrome, so the T cells may come from the graft donor. The chain couples TRBV5-1 to TRBJ2-5; TRBD2 is perhaps the D gene, given 6 matching bases. The sequences come from PBMCs, mostly from graft donor cells, collected 360 days after TCRalphabeta/CD19-depleted stem cell transplant. The CDR3 has the sequence CASSLEVGGETQYF. The sequence in DNA is TGCGCCAGCAGCTTGGAAGTAGGAGGGGAGACCCAGTACTTC.